Following are 18 T cell receptor beta chains from one sample sequenced in a study of T cells after yellow fever vaccination. In TCRdb, the 5' RACE reads were re-called with MiXCR into one record per CDR3 protein. The data show 25,000 to 30,000 distinct CDR3 sequences, about 4.7% seen once. Sequences were derived from CD8+ T cells sorted from PBMCs, sampled 10 days after the yellow fever booster vaccination. These receptors originate from a man aged 25 to 40 who received the YFV17D yellow fever vaccine.

This clonotype was counted at least ten times. This chain connects TRBV7-8 to TRBJ2-3; D may be TRBD2 (5 bases). This CDR3 has 16 amino acids. V gave up 2 bases and J gave up 1 base, with 13 bases separating them. Germline CDR1 and CDR2: SGHVS and FQNEAQ. As DNA, the CDR3 is TGTGCCAGCAGCTTACTCGGCGGGCTGGGCACAGATACGCAGTATTTT. It codes for CASSLLGGLGTDTQYF. Based on the CDR3 plus reference TRBV7-8 and TRBJ2-3, the full variable domain is GAGVSQSPRYKVAKRGQDVALRCDPISGHVSLFWYQQALGQGPEFLTYFQNEAQLDKSGLPSDRFFAERPEGSVSTLKIQRTQQEDSAVYLCASSLLGGLGTDTQYFGPGTRLTVL.

This clonotype was counted many times. The chain has TRBV7-9 and TRBJ1-4; D is ambiguous. Germline assignment: CDR1 SEHNR and CDR2 FQNEAQ (reference sequence). The CDR3 has 14 amino acids. V was trimmed by 4 bases and J by 3 bases, leaving 9 bases between them. DNA of the CDR3: TGTGCCAGCAGCTCAGAAGACCCTAATGAAAAACTGTTTTTT. It translates to CASSSEDPNEKLFF.

This clonotype came up many times. The chain uses TRBV25-1 and TRBJ2-2; 9 nucleotides align to TRBD2. The V gene's germline CDR1 is MGHDK and CDR2 SYGVNS. The CDR3 has 14 amino acids. After removal of 4 bases from V and 3 bases from J, the junction contained 0 bases not matched to a gene. CDR3 protein: CASSGLADTGELFF. CDR3 in DNA: TGTGCCAGCAGTGGACTAGCGGACACCGGGGAGCTGTTTTTT.

This clonotype was recorded at least ten times. This rearrangement joins TRBV7-2 to TRBJ1-5, with D possibly being TRBD1 (5 bases). The CDR3 is 13 residues long. V was cut by 4 bases and J by 5 bases, with 9 bases left in between. Germline V CDR1 and CDR2: SGHTA, FQGNSA. CDR3 sequence (DNA): TGTGCCAGCAGCTCCCAGGGATATCAGCCCCAGCATTTT. It yields the protein CASSSQGYQPQHF.

This clonotype was seen ten or more times. The V gene is TRBV6-6, the J gene TRBJ2-1, with TRBD2 identical over 13 bases. V shed 6 bases and J 3 bases; nucleotides not matched to a gene: 8. From germline, CDR1 is MNHNY and CDR2 SVGAGI (reference sequence). The CDR3 has 17 residues. In DNA form, the CDR3 reads TGTGCCAGCAGCCCTCGACTAGCGGGAGGAAGCTACAATGAGCAGTTCTTC. Its protein is CASSPRLAGGSYNEQFF.

This clonotype came up many times. The chain joins TRBV28 to TRBJ2-1, with 13 bases matching TRBD2. This CDR3 has 14 residues. Germline loops: CDR1 MDHEN, CDR2 SYDVKM. The trim removed 6 bases at V and 7 bases at J, leaving 3 bases unmatched. CDR3 region: CASRRTSGSNEQFF. In DNA form, the CDR3 reads TGTGCCAGCAGACGGACTAGCGGGAGTAATGAGCAGTTCTTC.

This clonotype was picked up many times. The V and J genes are TRBV15 and TRBJ2-3, with TRBD2 identical over 9 bases. The germline CDR1 and CDR2 sequences are LNHNV and YYDKDF (reference sequence). This CDR3 has 16 amino acids. J lost 4 bases, V lost 4 bases, and 9 bases had no gene match. CDR3 sequence (DNA): TGTGCCACCAGCACCGAGGGCGGGAGGGCTTCAGATACGCAGTATTTT. Translation: CATSTEGGRASDTQYF.

The table lists this clonotype with many counts. This chain joins TRBV27 and TRBJ2-2; 10 nucleotides match TRBD2. The germline V gene encodes CDR1 MNHEY and CDR2 SMNVEV (reference sequence). Trimming removed 2 bases from V and 6 bases from J; junction bases left unmatched: 3. The CDR3 consists of 15 residues. The CDR3 sequence: CASSLRLAGAGELFF. CDR3 bases: TGTGCCAGCAGTTTAAGGCTAGCGGGAGCCGGGGAGCTGTTTTTT.

The table lists this clonotype with a few counts. The gene calls are TRBV27 and TRBJ2-7; 9 bases are a match to TRBD2. V trimming: 9 bases; J trimming: 5 bases; junction bases outside the gene matches: 11. The CDR3 covers 14 residues. Germline loops: CDR1 MNHEY, CDR2 SMNVEV (reference sequence). CDR3 protein: CASRYSGRANEQYF. The CDR3 DNA follows: TGTGCCAGTCGATATAGCGGGAGAGCTAACGAGCAGTACTTC.

This clonotype came up many times. The chain uses TRBV7-2 and TRBJ2-7; 9 bases match TRBD1. Germline CDR1 reads SGHTA; CDR2 reads FQGNSA. The CDR3 is 14 residues long. Germline trimming cut 5 bases from V and 5 bases from J; bases unmatched to any gene: 7. This CDR3 is CASSPQDRGHEQYF. The CDR3 DNA follows: TGTGCCAGCAGCCCCCAGGACAGGGGACACGAGCAGTACTTC.

This clonotype appeared many times. The chain carries TRBV20-1 and TRBJ2-7, with D tentatively TRBD1 or TRBD2 (6 bases each). The CDR3 is 14 amino acids. From germline, CDR1 is DFQATT and CDR2 SNEGSKA (reference sequence). V lost 2 bases and J lost 6, with 17 bases in between. CDR3 nucleotides: TGCAGTGCTAGACCTCCGGAGGGGGTTTCCGAGCAGTACTTC. Its protein product is CSARPPEGVSEQYF.

The table lists this clonotype with many counts. This CDR3 is CASSQEGVRVEADTQYF. Here the CDR3 DNA reads TGTGCCAGCAGCCAAGAAGGTGTTAGAGTAGAAGCAGATACGCAGTATTTT. The V gene is TRBV3-1, the J gene TRBJ2-3; no clear D gene. The CDR3 covers 17 residues. Germline V CDR1 and CDR2: LGHDT, YNNKEL (reference sequence). V was trimmed by 0 bases and J by 4 bases, leaving 17 bases between them.

At least ten counts were recorded for this clonotype. The chain joins TRBV20-1 to TRBJ1-5; D not certain. Looked up from germline, CDR1 is DFQATT and CDR2 is SNEGSKA (reference sequence). The CDR3 runs to 11 residues. Trimming took off 2 bases at V and 5 bases at J, with 4 bases between the two ends. The CDR3 sequence is CSARKDQPQHF. CDR3 nucleotides: TGCAGTGCTAGAAAAGATCAGCCCCAGCATTTT.

This clonotype came up many times. This chain's CDR3 is CASLRGLATIHEQYF. The CDR3 nucleotides are TGTGCCAGCCTCCGAGGACTAGCGACCATCCACGAGCAGTACTTC. V usage is TRBV27 and J usage is TRBJ2-7, with TRBD2 matching over 9 bases. Looked up from germline, CDR1 is MNHEY and CDR2 is SMNVEV (reference sequence). This CDR3 comprises 15 residues. With 8 bases clipped from V and 5 bases from J, the junction kept 13 bases outside the gene matches.

This clonotype showed up many times. The rearrangement links TRBV20-1 to TRBJ2-7; 9 nucleotides align to TRBD2. V was pared by 5 bases and J by 3 bases, with 5 bases of the junction left unmatched. The CDR3 has 13 residues. Per the germline V gene, CDR1 is DFQATT and CDR2 is SNEGSKA (reference sequence). In nucleotides, the CDR3 is TGCAGTGCTCACGGGACTAGCAACTACGAGCAGTACTTC. Its translation: CSAHGTSNYEQYF.

Many counts were recorded for this clonotype. The chain has TRBV4-3 and TRBJ1-6; D unresolved. Germline V lookup: CDR1 LGHNA, CDR2 YSLEER. V lost 0 bases and J 0 bases, leaving 3 bases between the germline ends. CDR3 length: 15 amino acids. For the CDR3, the DNA is TGCGCCAGCAGCCAAGAGAGCTCCTATAATTCACCCCTCCACTTT. Translated: CASSQESSYNSPLHF.

This clonotype was found many times. The J gene is TRBJ2-7, the V gene TRBV5-1; D tentatively fits TRBD1 or TRBD2 (5 bases each). This CDR3 is 15 amino acids long. Germline assignment: CDR1 SGHRS and CDR2 YFSETQ. V shed 0 bases and J shed 11 bases, with 21 bases lying between them. The CDR3 is CASSLGLVSGAPEYF. The DNA for the CDR3 is TGCGCCAGCAGCTTGGGTCTGGTCTCCGGGGCTCCGGAGTACTTC. Drawing the rest from reference TRBV5-1 and TRBJ2-7, the complete variable domain is KAGVTQTPRYLIKTRGQQVTLSCSPISGHRSVSWYQQTPGQGLQFLFEYFSETQRNKGNFPGRFSGRQFSNSRSEMNVSTLELGDSALYLCASSLGLVSGAPEYFGPGTRLTVT.

This clonotype came up many times. The V and J genes are TRBV6-5 and TRBJ2-3, with D possibly matching TRBD2 (6 bases). The germline gives CDR1 MNHEY, CDR2 SVGAGI. V lost 3 bases to trimming and J lost 4 bases, with 14 bases between them. The CDR3 extends over 15 amino acids. The CDR3 protein is CASSYGVEGPDTQYF. In DNA form, the CDR3 reads TGTGCCAGCAGTTATGGGGTGGAGGGCCCAGATACGCAGTATTTT.